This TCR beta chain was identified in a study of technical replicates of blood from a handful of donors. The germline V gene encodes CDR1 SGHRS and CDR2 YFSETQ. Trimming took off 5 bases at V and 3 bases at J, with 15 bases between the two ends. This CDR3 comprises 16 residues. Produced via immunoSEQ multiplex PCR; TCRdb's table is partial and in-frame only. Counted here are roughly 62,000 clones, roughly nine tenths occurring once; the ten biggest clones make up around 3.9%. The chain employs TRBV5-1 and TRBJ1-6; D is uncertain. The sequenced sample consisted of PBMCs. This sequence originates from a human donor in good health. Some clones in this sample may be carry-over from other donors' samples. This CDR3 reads CASSLYASGYNSPLHF. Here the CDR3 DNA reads TGCGCCAGCAGTCTTTACGCGAGCGGCTATAATTCACCCCTCCACTTT. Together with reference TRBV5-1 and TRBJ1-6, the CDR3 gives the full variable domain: KAGVTQTPRYLIKTRGQQVTLSCSPISGHRSVSWYQQTPGQGLQFLFEYFSETQRNKGNFPGRFSGRQFSNSRSEMNVSTLELGDSALYLCASSLYASGYNSPLHFGNGTRLTVT.